Sequencing of this T cell receptor (beta chain) was carried out in a study of blood T cell repertoires in COVID-19. Study at large: The United States, Italy and Spain provided the acute and convalescent COVID-19 samples. In each case, the material was cDNA or gDNA derived from T cells, B-cell-depleted T cells, or PBMCs.

V gave up 2 bases and J gave up 0 bases, with 8 bases separating them. Per the germline V gene, CDR1 is MNHEY and CDR2 is SVGAGI. The CDR3 is 15 residues long. In the authors' workflow: Amplification with reference gene primers provided the estimates of nucleated cell counts. Sequencing used immunoSEQ multiplex PCR; TCRdb keeps in-frame clones, though not all of them. That table supplies the V and J calls and clone size; D and trimming were determined from the DNA. Of 350,000 to 550,000 clones listed, around nine tenths are singletons. This chain uses TRBV6-5 with TRBJ1-3; D gene uncertain. The receptor comes from a young woman with acute COVID-19. Sequencing was performed on PBMCs or T cells enriched from blood (not recorded which). The CDR3 protein is CASSYEVLSGNTIYF. CDR3 in DNA: TGTGCCAGCAGTTACGAGGTCCTCTCTGGAAACACCATATATTTT.